The present entry profiles one TCR beta chain with its context. Per germline, CDR1 LNHDA and CDR2 SQIVND (reference sequence). Trimming stripped 5 bases from V and 4 bases from J, with 15 bases between. This CDR3 has 15 residues. These data are taken from a study of blood T cell repertoires in COVID-19. Study at large: PBMCs, B-cell-depleted T cells, or T cells were the source of the cDNA or gDNA that made up the material.

Clones were sequenced by immunoSEQ multiplex PCR, and TCRdb holds only the in-frame ones, with some missing. The repertoire holds over 30,000 clones, with 88% as singletons. This clonotype was sampled from a woman in her 70s with active COVID-19. What was sequenced was peripheral blood. This chain connects TRBV19 to TRBJ1-5; possible D gene TRBD1, 6 bases. The CDR3 DNA reads as TGTGCCAGTAGTCCCCAGACAGGAGAGAATCAGCCCCAGCATTTT. Protein product: CASSPQTGENQPQHF.